The TCR beta chain described here comes from a study of T cell repertoires in aging, cancer and after chemotherapy. This clonotype is termed medium-sized (0.01 to 0.1%). Germline CDR1 is MNHNS and CDR2 is SASEGT. The CDR3 covers 14 residues. V lost 7 bases and J lost 1; bases outside the gene matches: 5. Peripheral blood genomic DNA, not sorted cells or RNA, was the template. Rearranged V-D-J TRB sequences were amplified with a mixed TRB-A/B primer pool. One entry per CDR3 protein, called by TCRdb with MiXCR from the multiplex PCR reads. The sample includes around 3,300 distinct CDR3 sequences, under 40% of them seen just once.

The source of this sequence is a human donor with a solid tumor. Sequencing was carried out using blood. The rearrangement uses TRBV6-1 and TRBJ2-7, with 9 positions matching TRBD2. This CDR3 reads CASTLLAGSYEQYF. CDR3 coding DNA: TGTGCCAGCACCCTGCTAGCGGGGTCCTACGAGCAGTACTTC.